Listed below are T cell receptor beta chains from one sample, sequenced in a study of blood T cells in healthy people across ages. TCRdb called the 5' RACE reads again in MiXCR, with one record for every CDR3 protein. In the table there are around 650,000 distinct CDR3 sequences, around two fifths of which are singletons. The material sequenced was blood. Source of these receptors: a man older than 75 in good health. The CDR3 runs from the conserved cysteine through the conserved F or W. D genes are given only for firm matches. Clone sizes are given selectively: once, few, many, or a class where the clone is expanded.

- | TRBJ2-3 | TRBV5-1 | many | CASSLGLDPRGTDTQYF | TGCGCCAGCAGCTTGGGTCTAGACCCCAGGGGCACAGATACGCAGTATTTT
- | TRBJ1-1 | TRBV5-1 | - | CASSSARVSRTEAFF | TGCGCCAGCAGCTCGGCGAGGGTGTCCCGGACTGAAGCTTTCTTT
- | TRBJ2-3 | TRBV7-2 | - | CASSVAVGSDTQYF | TGTGCCAGCAGTGTAGCGGTGGGGTCAGATACGCAGTATTTT
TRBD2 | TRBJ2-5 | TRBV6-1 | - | CASSGGLPYQETQYF | TGTGCCAGCAGTGGGGGACTACCGTACCAAGAGACCCAGTACTTC
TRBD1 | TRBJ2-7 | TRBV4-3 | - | CASIKWGQGATYEQYF | TGCGCCAGCATCAAGTGGGGACAGGGGGCAACCTACGAGCAGTACTTC
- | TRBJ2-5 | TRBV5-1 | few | CASSLVGSTRYQETQYF | TGCGCCAGCAGCTTGGTGGGCTCCACCCGGTACCAAGAGACCCAGTACTTC
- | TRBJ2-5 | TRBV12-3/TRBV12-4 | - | CASSLQLGGETQYF | TGTGCCAGCAGTTTGCAGTTGGGTGGAGAGACCCAGTACTTC
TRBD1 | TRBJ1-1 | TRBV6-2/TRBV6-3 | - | CASSRGGQGNTEAFF | TGTGCCAGCAGTAGAGGTGGACAGGGGAACACTGAAGCTTTCTTT
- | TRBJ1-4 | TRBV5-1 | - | CASSRLATNEKLFF | TGCGCCAGCAGCCGACTAGCAACTAATGAAAAACTGTTTTTT
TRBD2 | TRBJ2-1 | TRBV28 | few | CASSPLAGNSYNEQFF | TGTGCCAGCAGTCCCTTAGCGGGAAACTCCTACAATGAGCAGTTCTTC
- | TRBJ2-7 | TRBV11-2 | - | CASSPGVGQSYEQYF | TGTGCCAGCAGCCCCGGGGTTGGACAGTCCTACGAGCAGTACTTC
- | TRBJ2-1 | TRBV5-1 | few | CASSLAINNEQFF | TGCGCCAGCAGCTTGGCGATTAACAATGAGCAGTTCTTC
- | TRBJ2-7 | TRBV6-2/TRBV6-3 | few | CAIRRQGGYEQYF | TGTGCCATCCGAAGGCAGGGAGGCTACGAGCAGTACTTC
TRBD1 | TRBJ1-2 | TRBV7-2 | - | CASSQGTDRLGYTF | TGTGCCAGCAGCCAAGGGACAGACCGGTTGGGCTACACCTTC
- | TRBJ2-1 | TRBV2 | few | CASVQDDEQFF | TGTGCCAGCGTTCAGGATGATGAGCAGTTCTTC
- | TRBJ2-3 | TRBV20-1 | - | CSARGKGGPDTQYF | TGCAGTGCTAGAGGGAAAGGGGGGCCAGATACGCAGTATTTT
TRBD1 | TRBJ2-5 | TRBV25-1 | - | CASKGTGPREQYF | TGTGCCAGCAAGGGGACAGGTCCTAGGGAGCAGTACTTC
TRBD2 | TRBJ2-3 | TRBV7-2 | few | CASSLTSGGNTQYF | TGTGCCAGCAGCCTTACTAGCGGGGGTAATACGCAGTATTTT
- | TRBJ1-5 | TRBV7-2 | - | CASSLVRDNQPQHF | TGTGCCAGCAGCTTGGTCAGGGACAATCAGCCCCAGCATTTT
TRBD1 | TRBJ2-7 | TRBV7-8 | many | CASSRRQGELQEQYF | TGTGCCAGCAGCCGAAGACAGGGGGAATTGCAGGAGCAGTACTTC
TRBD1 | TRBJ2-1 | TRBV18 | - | CASSPLGTGRNEQFF | TGTGCCAGCTCACCCCTGGGGACAGGGCGCAATGAGCAGTTCTTC
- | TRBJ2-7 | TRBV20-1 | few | CSASEALLSYEQYF | TGCAGTGCTAGTGAGGCACTCCTCTCCTACGAGCAGTACTTC
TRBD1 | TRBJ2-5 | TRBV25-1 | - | CASTEGTVRQETQYF | TGTGCCAGCACCGAAGGGACAGTGCGCCAAGAGACCCAGTACTTC
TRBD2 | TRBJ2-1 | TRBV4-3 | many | CASSQGGGGPSYNEQFF | TGCGCCAGCAGCCAAGGGGGCGGGGGGCCCTCCTACAATGAGCAGTTCTTC
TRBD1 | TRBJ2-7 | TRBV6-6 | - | CASRPGTGGNYEQYF | TGTGCCAGCAGACCCGGGACAGGGGGGAACTACGAGCAGTACTTC
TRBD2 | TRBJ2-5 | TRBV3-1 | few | CASSQGLSSGQETQYF | TGTGCCAGCAGCCAAGGGCTTTCTAGCGGCCAAGAGACCCAGTACTTC
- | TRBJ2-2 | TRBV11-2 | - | CASREKPGRDTGELFF | TGTGCCAGCAGGGAAAAGCCGGGACGGGACACCGGGGAGCTGTTTTTT
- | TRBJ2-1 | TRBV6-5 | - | CASSREGGQFF | TGTGCCAGCAGCCGAGAGGGGGGGCAGTTCTTC
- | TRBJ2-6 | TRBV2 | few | CASSPLGGQYRSGANVLTF | TGTGCCAGCAGCCCCCTGGGGGGACAGTATCGCTCTGGGGCCAACGTCCTGACTTTC
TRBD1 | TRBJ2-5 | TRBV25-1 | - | CASRPAGTGFMETQYF | TGTGCCAGCAGACCCGCAGGGACAGGGTTTATGGAGACCCAGTACTTC
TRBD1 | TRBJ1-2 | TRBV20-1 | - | CSARDKQGARGYTF | TGCAGTGCTAGAGACAAACAGGGGGCCCGTGGCTACACCTTC
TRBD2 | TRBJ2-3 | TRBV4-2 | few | CASSQDPGGIPDTQYF | TGTGCCAGCAGCCAAGATCCCGGGGGGATTCCAGATACGCAGTATTTT
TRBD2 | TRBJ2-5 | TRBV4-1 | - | CASSQGGAGVGETQYF | TGCGCCAGCAGCCAAGGTGGAGCGGGAGTGGGGGAGACCCAGTACTTC
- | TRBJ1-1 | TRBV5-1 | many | CASSSWPGQNTEAFF | TGCGCCAGCAGCTCATGGCCAGGCCAGAACACTGAAGCTTTCTTT
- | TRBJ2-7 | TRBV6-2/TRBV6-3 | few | CASSYDGSYEQYF | TGTGCCAGCAGTTACGACGGATCCTACGAGCAGTACTTC
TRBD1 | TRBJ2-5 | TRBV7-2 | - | CASSPQARGQETQYF | TGTGCCAGCAGCCCCCAGGCCAGGGGGCAGGAGACCCAGTACTTC
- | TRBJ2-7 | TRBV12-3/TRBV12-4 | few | CASSVEGNFYEQYF | TGTGCCAGCAGTGTAGAAGGAAATTTCTACGAGCAGTACTTC
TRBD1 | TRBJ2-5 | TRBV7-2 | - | CASSLAWTGGQETQYF | TGTGCCAGCAGCTTAGCGTGGACAGGGGGCCAAGAGACCCAGTACTTC
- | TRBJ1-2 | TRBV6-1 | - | CASSEFGVQAPSYTF | TGTGCCAGCAGTGAATTCGGGGTACAGGCCCCAAGCTACACCTTC
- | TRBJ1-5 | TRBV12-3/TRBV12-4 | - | CVSSTGSYQPQHF | TGTGTCAGCAGCACAGGGAGCTATCAGCCCCAGCATTTT
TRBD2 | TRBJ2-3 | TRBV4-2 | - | CASSPRLADNTDTQYF | TGTGCCAGCAGCCCCCGGCTAGCGGATAACACAGATACGCAGTATTTT
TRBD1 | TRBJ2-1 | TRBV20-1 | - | CSAEGTGAFFSSYNEQFF | TGCAGTGCTGAAGGGACAGGGGCTTTCTTTAGCTCCTACAATGAGCAGTTCTTC
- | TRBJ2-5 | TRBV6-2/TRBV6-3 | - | CASSRRNQETQYF | TGTGCCAGCAGTAGAAGAAATCAAGAGACCCAGTACTTC
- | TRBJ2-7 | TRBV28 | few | CASSAGGPVYEQYF | TGTGCCAGCAGTGCCGGAGGGCCTGTCTACGAGCAGTACTTC
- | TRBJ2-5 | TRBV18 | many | CASSTTGLETQYF | TGTGCCAGCTCGACCACAGGGCTAGAGACCCAGTACTTC
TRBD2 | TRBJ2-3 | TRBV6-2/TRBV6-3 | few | CASSLVTSHTDTQYF | TGTGCCAGCAGCCTCGTGACTAGCCACACAGATACGCAGTATTTT
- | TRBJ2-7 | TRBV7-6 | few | CASSLEPSWGEQYF | TGTGCCAGCAGCTTGGAGCCCTCTTGGGGGGAGCAGTACTTC
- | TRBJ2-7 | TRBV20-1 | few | CSARDRKNSPYEQYF | TGCAGTGCTAGAGATAGAAAGAACAGTCCCTACGAGCAGTACTTC
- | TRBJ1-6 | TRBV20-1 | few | CSAYRDGGYNSPLHF | TGCAGTGCTTACAGGGACGGGGGGTATAATTCACCCCTCCACTTT
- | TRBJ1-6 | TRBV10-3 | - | CAISESASNSPLHF | TGTGCCATCAGTGAGTCGGCCAGTAATTCACCCCTCCACTTT
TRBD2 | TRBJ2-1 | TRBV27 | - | CASSSPGTSGGKNEQFF | TGTGCCAGCAGTTCGCCCGGAACTAGCGGGGGCAAAAATGAGCAGTTCTTC
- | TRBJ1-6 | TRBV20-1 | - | CSATLAGRNSPPHF | TGCAGTGCTACGTTGGCAGGGCGGAATTCACCCCCCCACTTT